The source of this T cell receptor beta chain is a study of tumor-infiltrating lymphocytes in primary liver carcinoma. Findings of the study overall: Among top clones, only about 7.5-25% appeared in all five tumor regions.

Unsorted bulk tissue (20-30 mg) underwent RNA and DNA co-extraction. Surgeons treated the primary liver carcinoma of the patients by surgical resection. cDNA specific to TCR beta was made from around 530 ng of total RNA, with a constant-region primer employed for priming. Three nested multiplex PCR rounds, a slightly modified ARM-PCR method, built the TCR beta libraries. From the multiplex PCR reads, TCRdb called clonotypes with MiXCR, one entry per CDR3 protein. Among roughly 80,000 distinct CDR3 sequences listed, approximately 72% were seen once. In its sample, this clonotype was seen once. Its antigen is unknown. Given a much more abundant clone one base away, this may be a read error. The TCR sequence derives from a man aged 35 to 55 with primary liver carcinoma and hepatitis B virus infection. The sequenced material came from liver tumor tissue from sampling region 1. Subset specified: tumor region T1, superior pole.

The CDR3 DNA sequence: TGTGCCAGCAGCTTGAGGGGGTTGTACGAGCAGCACTTC. Translation: CASSLRGLYEQHF. The chain is built from TRBV5-6 and TRBJ2-7; tentatively, D is TRBD1 (6 bases). The CDR3 extends over 13 amino acids. Germline assignment: CDR1 SGHDT and CDR2 YYEEEE.